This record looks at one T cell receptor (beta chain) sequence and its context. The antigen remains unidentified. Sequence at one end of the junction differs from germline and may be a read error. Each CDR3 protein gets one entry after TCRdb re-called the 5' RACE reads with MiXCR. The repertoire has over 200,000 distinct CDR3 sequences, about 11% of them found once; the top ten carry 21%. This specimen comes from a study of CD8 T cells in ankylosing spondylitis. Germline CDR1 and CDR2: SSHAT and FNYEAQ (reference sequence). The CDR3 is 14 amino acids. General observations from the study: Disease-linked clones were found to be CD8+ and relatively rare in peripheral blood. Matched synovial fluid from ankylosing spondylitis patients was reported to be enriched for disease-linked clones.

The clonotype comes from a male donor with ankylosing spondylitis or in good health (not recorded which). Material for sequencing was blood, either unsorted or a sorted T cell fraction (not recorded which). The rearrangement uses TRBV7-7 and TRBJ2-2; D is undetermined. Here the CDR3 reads CASSRDPEAGELFF. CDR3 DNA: TGTGCTAGCAGCCGAGACCCCGAGGCCGGGGAGCTGTTTTTT.